This TCR beta chain is drawn from a study of graft-versus-host responses after intestinal transplantation (dated by TCRdb to the early 2020s). In terms of the full investigation: Multivisceral, liver-intestinal, or isolated intestinal transplants were received by the recipients. All recipients received anti-thymocyte globulin induction followed by maintenance tacrolimus and steroids for 3 to 4 years. After intestinal transplantation, graft-versus-host and host-versus-graft alloreactive T cell clones were followed in the graft, circulation and bone marrow using bulk TCR-beta CDR3 sequencing. To identify alloreactive clones, pre-transplant mixed lymphocyte reaction products were sequenced and compared with unstimulated pre-transplant donor and recipient T cells. The cohort enrolled under 30 intestinal transplant recipients, one of whom was a retransplant, and 3 patients without pretransplant specimens were excluded. Donor T cell macrochimerism was defined as a peak of at least 4% donor T cells among recipient peripheral blood mononuclear cells. Rather than being sequenced by the commercial service, samples from a few later patients were sequenced in-house on an Illumina MiSeq and processed with MiXCR.

The time point label corresponds to: cells obtained before transplantation from donor or recipient. CD3+CD4+ and CD3+CD8+ populations were FACS-sorted from unstimulated pre-transplant donor and recipient cells taken from spleen or lymph nodes. The study at large found these results: Early after transplant, declines in HvG clones were associated with peak levels of circulating GvH clones. In patients with donor T cell macrochimerism, the allografts had high GvH to HvG T cell clonal ratios. GvH clones were detected in recipient bone marrow, and some of these GvH clones were observed earlier in ileal mucosa or blood, consistent with an intestinal mucosal origin. The relatively low number and heterogeneity of intestinal transplant patients limited the conclusions.

Including cysteine and phenylalanine, the CDR3 has 13 amino acids. The entry retains the CDR3 DNA only, 39 bases that are in frame from base 1. The germline V and J ends show losses of 7 bases and 10 bases respectively, and no gene match explains 7 bases of the junction. The germline V gene gives CDR1 as MNHEY and CDR2 as SVGAGI. Libraries were built with the immunoSEQ multiplex PCR assay. For most patients, genomic DNA was isolated with the Qiagen DNeasy Blood and Tissue Kit and shipped frozen to Adaptive Biotechnologies for TCR sequencing. High-throughput TCR-beta CDR3 sequencing of genomic DNA from most patients was performed by Adaptive Biotechnologies. Processing in the source paper ran as follows. TCR sequencing data were retrieved from Adaptive's ImmunoSEQ software for some 17 patients, whereas a few other patients were processed with MiXCR and VDJtools. To correct CD4 versus CD8 sorting errors, any sequence found in both subsets at a frequency ratio below 5:1 was removed. CDR3 nucleotide sequences shared between donor and recipient were removed because their origin could not be assigned. To be classed as alloreactive, a clone needed at least 2-fold expansion over unstimulated cells and a minimum CFSE-low frequency of 0.002% (template counts) or 0.001% (read counts). Clones detected in sequenced pre-transplant spleen, lymph node, or MLR CFSE-low populations of the donor or recipient were defined as mappable. Cumulative frequency of alloreactive clones was calculated as a percentage of all sequences weighted by copy number. TCRdb limited this immuneACCESS table to in-frame rearrangements with V and J called. A share of clones is missing; checked studies link under half to unresolved V genes, and the rest is unexplained. V and J calls and clone size are as listed in that table; D and trimming were resolved from the DNA. In this sample the table shows about 88,000 clones, around 93% of which occur a single time. The ten largest clones represent about 0.2% of the sample.

Regarding this clone: Its antigen is still unknown. Base qualities are missing; no much larger clone stands one base away.

Recombination connected TRBV6-5 to TRBJ2-1; TRBD2 aligns with 10 central bases. This clonotype originated in a human donor who was the organ donor for an intestinal transplant. Source: unstimulated CD4+ T cells sorted from spleen or lymph node cells, taken before transplant. DNA sequence: TGTGCCAGCATGATCGCTAGCGGGGGAGAGCAGTTCTTC. The translation is CASMIASGGEQFF.